This TCR beta chain was captured in a study of blood T cell repertoires in COVID-19. Overall study: Researchers got acute and convalescent COVID-19 samples from the United States, Italy and Spain. PBMCs, B-cell-depleted T cells, or T cells provided the cDNA or gDNA that made up the material.

As handled by the study authors: Reference gene primer amplification gave estimated nucleated cell counts. Clones were sequenced by immunoSEQ multiplex PCR, and TCRdb holds only the in-frame ones, with some missing. Clonal size and the V and J genes are those of that table, whereas D and trimming came from the DNA. The table shows about 93,000 clones, with approximately 86% occurring only once. V was pared by 0 bases and J by 5 bases, with 11 bases between. The CDR3 length is 14 residues. CDR1 is SGHRS and CDR2 is YFSETQ in the germline V gene. This TCR was sampled from a woman aged 80 or over with acute or convalescent COVID-19. The V gene is TRBV5-1, the J gene TRBJ1-2, with D perhaps matching TRBD1 (5 bases). Specimen: peripheral blood. The CDR3 loop reads CASSLAPDSYGYTF. DNA of the CDR3: TGCGCCAGCAGCTTGGCCCCCGACAGTTATGGCTACACCTTC.